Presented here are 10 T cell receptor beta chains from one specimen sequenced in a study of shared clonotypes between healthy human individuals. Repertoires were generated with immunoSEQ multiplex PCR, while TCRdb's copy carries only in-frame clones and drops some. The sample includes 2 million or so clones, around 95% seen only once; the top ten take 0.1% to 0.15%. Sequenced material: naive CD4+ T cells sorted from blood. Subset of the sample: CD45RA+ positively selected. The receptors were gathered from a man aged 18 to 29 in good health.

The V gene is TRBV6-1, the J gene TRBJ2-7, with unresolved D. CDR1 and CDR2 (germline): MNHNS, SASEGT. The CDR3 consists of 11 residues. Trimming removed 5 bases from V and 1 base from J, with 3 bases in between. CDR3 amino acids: CASSQSYEQYF. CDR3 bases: TGTGCCAGCAGTCAATCCTACGAGCAGTACTTC.

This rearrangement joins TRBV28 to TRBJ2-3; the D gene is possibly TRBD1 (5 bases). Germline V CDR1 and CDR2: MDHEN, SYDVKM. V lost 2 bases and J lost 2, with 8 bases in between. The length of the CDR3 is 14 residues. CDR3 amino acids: CASSLQGYTDTQYF. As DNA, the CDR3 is TGTGCCAGCAGTTTACAGGGATACACAGATACGCAGTATTTT.

CDR3: CASSYFRGAFSYEQYF. DNA for the CDR3: TGTGCCAGCAGTTACTTCCGGGGGGCTTTCTCCTACGAGCAGTACTTC. The V call is TRBV6-6, the J call TRBJ2-7; the D gene is possibly TRBD2 (7 bases). The CDR3 is 16 amino acids. V lost 1 base, J lost 0 bases, and 13 bases lay in between. Germline V gene data show CDR1 as MNHNY and CDR2 as SVGAGI (reference sequence).

This CDR3 reads CASVTAGHDYGELFF. CDR3 nucleotides: TGTGCCAGCGTTACGGCAGGCCATGATTACGGGGAGCTGTTTTTT. The J gene is TRBJ2-2, the V gene TRBV6-1; D remains ambiguous. The ends were cut back, 8 bases at V and 7 bases at J, with 20 bases in the middle. CDR3 size: 15 residues. Per the germline V gene, CDR1 is MNHNS and CDR2 is SASEGT.

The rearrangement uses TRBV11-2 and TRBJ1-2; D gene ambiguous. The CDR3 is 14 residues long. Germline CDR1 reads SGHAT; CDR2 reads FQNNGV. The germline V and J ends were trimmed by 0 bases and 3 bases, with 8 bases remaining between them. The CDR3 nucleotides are TGTGCCAGCAGCTTAGAGAGGGTGGACTATGGCTACACCTTC. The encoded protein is CASSLERVDYGYTF.

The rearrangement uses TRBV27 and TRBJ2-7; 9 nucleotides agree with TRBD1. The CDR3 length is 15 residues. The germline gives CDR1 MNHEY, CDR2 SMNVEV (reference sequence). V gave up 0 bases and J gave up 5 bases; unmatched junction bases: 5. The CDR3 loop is CASSLSGDRVNEQYF. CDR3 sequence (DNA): TGTGCCAGCAGTTTATCGGGGGACAGGGTCAACGAGCAGTACTTC.

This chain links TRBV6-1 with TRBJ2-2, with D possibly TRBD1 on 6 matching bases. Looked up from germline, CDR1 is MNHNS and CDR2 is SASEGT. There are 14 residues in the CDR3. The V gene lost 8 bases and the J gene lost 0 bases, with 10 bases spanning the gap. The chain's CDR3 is CASRDTSNTGELFF. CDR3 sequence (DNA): TGTGCCAGCCGGGACACCTCGAACACCGGGGAGCTGTTTTTT.

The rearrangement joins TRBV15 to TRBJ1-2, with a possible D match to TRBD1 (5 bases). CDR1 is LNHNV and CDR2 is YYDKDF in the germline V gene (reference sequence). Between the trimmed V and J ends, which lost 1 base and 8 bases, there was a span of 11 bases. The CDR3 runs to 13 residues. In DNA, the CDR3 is TGTGCCACCAGCAGAGGCGGAGGGGTAGGCTACACCTTC. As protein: CATSRGGGVGYTF.

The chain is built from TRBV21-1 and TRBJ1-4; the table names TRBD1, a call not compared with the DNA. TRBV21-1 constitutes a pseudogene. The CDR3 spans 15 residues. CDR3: CASSILQGSNEKLFF. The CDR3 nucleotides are TGTGCCAGCAGCATCTTACAGGGTTCTAATGAAAAACTGTTTTTT.

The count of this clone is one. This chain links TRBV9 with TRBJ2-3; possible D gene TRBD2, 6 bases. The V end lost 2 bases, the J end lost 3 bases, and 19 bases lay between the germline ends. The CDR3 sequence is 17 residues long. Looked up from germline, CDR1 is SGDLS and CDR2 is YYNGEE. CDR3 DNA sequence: TGTGCCAGCAGCGTGGGAGCGATGCGGGATGGGACAGATACGCAGTATTTT. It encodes CASSVGAMRDGTDTQYF.